This TCR beta chain was sequenced for a study of cytomegalovirus exposure and HLA in healthy donors. Study-level findings and limits: In vitro confirmation showed three CMV-associated chains to be CMV antigen specific.

Use of 60 Vbeta and 13 Jbeta primers characterized the PCR. Using immunoSEQ multiplex PCR, the repertoire was profiled, and TCRdb retains in-frame clones only, with some absent. The table lists roughly 150,000 clones, roughly 68% of them singletons. CDR3 size: 14 residues. Germline V gene data show CDR1 as SNHLY and CDR2 as FYNNEI. Trimming at V came to 4 bases and at J to 10 bases, leaving 6 bases not matched to a gene. Remarks on this clone: Its target is not known.

The sequence derives from a man aged 30 to 45 in good health and CMV-seropositive. Sequenced: PBMCs. The chain is built from TRBV2 and TRBJ1-6; 8 bases are a match to TRBD1. CDR3: CASSAYRDRSPLHF. CDR3 DNA sequence: TGTGCCAGCAGTGCGTACCGGGACAGGTCACCCCTCCACTTT.